The T cell receptor (beta chain) under discussion was sequenced for a study of T cell responses to AZD1222 COVID-19 vaccine. Study-level findings and limits: Baseline antibody screening turned up just six or seven seropositive AZD1222 recipients.

Sequencing was performed with immunoSEQ multiplex PCR; in TCRdb, only in-frame clones are kept and a portion is missing. The sample lists 85,000 to 130,000 clones, almost 90% occurring once. Comment on this clone: Its antigen remains unknown.

This CDR3 region has 13 residues. Germline CDR1 reads MNHEY; CDR2 reads SVGAGI. With 7 bases removed from V and 2 bases from J, the gap between germline ends came to 11 bases. This sample comprised peripheral blood, obtained on day 0 of AZD1222 vaccination. The chain joins TRBV6-5 to TRBJ2-5; the D gene is possibly TRBD1 (6 bases). The clonotype originates from an adult in good health. CDR3 protein: CASTRTGQETQYF. The CDR3 DNA reads as TGTGCCAGCACCCGAACAGGGCAAGAGACCCAGTACTTC.